The 11 T cell receptor beta chains presented below share a single source sample, sequenced in a study of shared clonotypes between healthy human individuals. The method was immunoSEQ multiplex PCR; TCRdb's version includes in-frame clones alone and lacks a portion of them. The sample contains more than 2,000,000 clones, approximately 94% of which appear only once. Specimen: naive CD4+ T cells sorted from blood. Described subset: CD45RA+ positively selected. These receptors were collected from a man aged 18 to 29 in good health.

The genes are TRBV10-3 and TRBJ2-7; the D call may be TRBD1 or TRBD2 (6 bases each). This CDR3 has 16 residues. Trimming left V 7 bases short and J 2 bases short, with 21 bases between. Looked up from germline, CDR1 is ENHRY and CDR2 is SYGVKD. CDR3 in DNA: TGTGCCATCAAACCCCGCGAGGGGGGCGGAGCCTACGAGCAGTACTTC. Protein: CAIKPREGGGAYEQYF.

The chain is built from TRBV6-6 and TRBJ2-5; 9 bases agree with TRBD1. With 4 bases clipped from V and 5 bases from J, the junction kept 5 bases outside the gene matches. Germline V lookup: CDR1 MNHNY, CDR2 SVGAGI (reference sequence). This CDR3 spans 14 amino acids. CDR3 amino acids: CASSWDRVKETQYF. The CDR3 coding sequence is TGTGCCAGCAGTTGGGACAGGGTGAAGGAGACCCAGTACTTC.

The chain has TRBV7-9 and TRBJ2-7, with TRBD1 matching over 10 bases. CDR3 length: 15 amino acids. The V gene's germline CDR1 is SEHNR and CDR2 FQNEAQ (reference sequence). With 5 bases clipped from V and 4 bases from J, the junction kept 8 bases outside the gene matches. CDR3 coding DNA: TGTGCCAGCAGCCCCTATGGGACAGGGGTGTACGAGCAGTACTTC. Protein product: CASSPYGTGVYEQYF.

This clone was counted only a few times. Within the sample, other DNA sequences also encode this same CDR3. V usage is TRBV6-5 and J usage is TRBJ2-7; TRBD2 is a possible D gene (5 bases). Germline-derived CDR1 and CDR2 are MNHEY and SVGAGI. V shed 2 bases and J shed 2 bases, with 7 bases lying between them. The CDR3 loop spans 13 amino acids. The CDR3 loop is CASSYAGTYEQYF. The CDR3 nucleotides are TGTGCCAGCAGTTACGCCGGGACCTACGAGCAGTACTTC.

CDR3 protein: CASSPQGPAENIQYF. The CDR3 DNA reads TGTGCCAGCAGCCCCCAAGGCCCAGCGGAAAACATTCAGTACTTC. The chain carries TRBV4-2 and TRBJ2-4; tentative D call: TRBD2 (5 bases). Between the trimmed V and J ends, which lost 4 bases and 5 bases, there was a span of 15 bases. Germline V gene data show CDR1 as LGHNA and CDR2 as YNFKEQ. The CDR3 spans 15 residues.

The chain uses TRBV30 and TRBJ1-6; unclear D gene. CDR1 and CDR2 from the germline V gene are GTSNPN and SVGIG (reference sequence). The CDR3 spans 14 residues. Deletions cut 2 bases from V and 5 bases from J, with 10 bases between. The DNA of the CDR3 is TGTGCCTGGAGTACTGGAAGGAATAATTCACCCCTCCACTTT. Translated, it gives CAWSTGRNNSPLHF. Using reference TRBV30 and TRBJ1-6 for the parts outside the CDR3, the full variable domain is SQTIHQWPATLVQPVGSPLSLECTVEGTSNPNLYWYRQAAGRGLQLLFYSVGIGQISSEVPQNLSASRPQDRQFILSSKKLLLSDSGFYLCAWSTGRNNSPLHFGNGTRLTVT.

This chain links TRBV10-3 with TRBJ1-3; D remains ambiguous. This CDR3 is built from 13 residues. Between the trimmed V and J ends, which lost 7 bases and 2 bases, there was a span of 9 bases. Germline CDR1 ENHRY, CDR2 SYGVKD. Written as DNA, the CDR3 is TGTGCCATCACCCAAAGCCCTGGAAACACCATATATTTT. Translated, it gives CAITQSPGNTIYF.

The chain employs TRBV7-9 and TRBJ2-7; a possible D gene is TRBD1 (6 bases). Per the germline V gene, CDR1 is SEHNR and CDR2 is FQNEAQ (reference sequence). The CDR3 has 15 residues. The V and J ends lost 0 bases and 2 bases respectively, with 11 bases between them. The CDR3 DNA reads TGTGCCAGCAGCTTAGCCGATTCAGGGGCCTACGAGCAGTACTTC. Translation gives CASSLADSGAYEQYF.

The V call is TRBV9, the J call TRBJ1-1, with D uncertain. This CDR3 is 12 amino acids long. Germline V gene sequence: CDR1 SGDLS, CDR2 YYNGEE. The V and J ends lost 4 bases and 6 bases respectively, with 10 bases between them. The CDR3 loop reads CASSTDGSEAFF. For the CDR3, the DNA is TGTGCCAGCAGCACTGACGGGTCTGAAGCTTTCTTT.

This chain uses TRBV7-9 with TRBJ2-6; D gene unclear. The CDR3 spans 15 residues. Germline V gives CDR1 SEHNR, CDR2 FQNEAQ (reference sequence). Trimming removed 1 base at V and 4 bases at J, with 8 bases between. In DNA form, the CDR3 reads TGTGCCAGCAGCTTAGAGGGTATAGGGGCCAACGTCCTGACTTTC. It encodes CASSLEGIGANVLTF.

This clone was seen once. V usage is TRBV10-2 and J usage is TRBJ2-7; tentatively, D is TRBD2 (6 bases). Trimming cost V 0 bases and J 2 bases, with 14 bases left between them. Germline V CDR1 and CDR2: WSHSY, SAAADI. The CDR3 has 16 amino acids. CDR3 protein: CASSESMWGRTYEQYF. Written as DNA, the CDR3 is TGCGCCAGCAGTGAGTCGATGTGGGGGAGGACCTACGAGCAGTACTTC.